This is a list of T cell receptor beta chains from one sample in a study of cytomegalovirus exposure and HLA in healthy donors. Generated by immunoSEQ multiplex PCR, the TCRdb table keeps only in-frame clones and is missing some. The sample carries about 140,000 clones, 70% to 85% recorded once. Sequenced sample: PBMCs. Every receptor here comes from a woman between 35 and 50 years old in good health and CMV-seronegative. The CDR3 runs from the conserved cysteine through the conserved F or W.

V gene: TRBV27
J gene: TRBJ2-7
CDR3 protein: CASSHSSGVAGDSSYEQYF

V gene: TRBV25-1
J gene: TRBJ1-6
CDR3 protein: CATTKTGTGVSPLHF

V gene: TRBV5-1
J gene: NA
CDR3 protein: CASSLEIGSSYEQYF

V gene: TRBV5-4
J gene: TRBJ1-2
CDR3 protein: CASRGQAIYGYTF

V gene: TRBV7-2
J gene: TRBJ2-1
CDR3 protein: CASSPQTNVNRFF

V gene: TRBV7-8
J gene: TRBJ1-4
CDR3 protein: CASSLTGDYEKLFF

V gene: TRBV19
J gene: TRBJ2-2
CDR3 protein: CASSIMTVTGELFF

V gene: TRBV7-8
J gene: TRBJ1-1
CDR3 protein: CASSLRGIDYTEAFF

V gene: TRBV10-1
J gene: TRBJ1-5
CDR3 protein: CASRPATGGYQPQHF

V gene: TRBV7-9
J gene: TRBJ1-2
CDR3 protein: CASSLLWEDDYGYTF

V gene: TRBV29-1
J gene: TRBJ2-7
CDR3 protein: CSVTGTAYEQYF

V gene: TRBV6-5
J gene: TRBJ2-7
CDR3 protein: CASSYSRTILNEQYF

V gene: TRBV7-2
J gene: TRBJ2-7
CDR3 protein: CASTWRDRAYEQYF

V gene: TRBV11-3
J gene: TRBJ2-5
CDR3 protein: CASSEGGAQYF

V gene: TRBV4-3
J gene: TRBJ2-4
CDR3 protein: CASSQGLSKNIQYF

V gene: TRBV12-5
J gene: TRBJ2-2
CDR3 protein: CASGPSPTGPGELFF

V gene: TRBV18
J gene: TRBJ2-1
CDR3 protein: CASSPRGSGMIYEQFF

V gene: TRBV10-3
J gene: TRBJ2-1
CDR3 protein: CAISSLGGTSPYNEQFF

V gene: TRBV4-1
J gene: TRBJ2-5
CDR3 protein: CASSLETGSGIREQYF

V gene: TRBV18
J gene: TRBJ2-5
CDR3 protein: CAGRSSKETQYF

V gene: TRBV5-1
J gene: TRBJ2-5
CDR3 protein: CASSVDSKETQYF

V gene: TRBV5-5
J gene: TRBJ2-1
CDR3 protein: CASSRNGGSSYNEQFF

V gene: TRBV27
J gene: TRBJ1-5
CDR3 protein: CASRQGNQPQHF

V gene: TRBV6-1
J gene: TRBJ1-4
CDR3 protein: CASNNHSF

V gene: TRBV18
J gene: TRBJ2-7
CDR3 protein: CASSTSRTGAGEQYF

V gene: TRBV20-1
J gene: TRBJ1-1
CDR3 protein: CRQGGNTEAFF

V gene: TRBV4-3
J gene: TRBJ2-7
CDR3 protein: CASGDRGSYEQYF

V gene: TRBV28
J gene: TRBJ1-2
CDR3 protein: CASSADPNYGYTF

V gene: TRBV19
J gene: TRBJ1-6
CDR3 protein: CASTPGQANSYNSPLHF

V gene: TRBV7-9
J gene: TRBJ2-7
CDR3 protein: CASTERIGGRYEQYF

V gene: TRBV6-1
J gene: TRBJ1-3
CDR3 protein: CASSVHHVPGNTIYF

V gene: TRBV7-9
J gene: TRBJ1-3
CDR3 protein: CASSVGREISGNTIYF

V gene: TRBV5-6
J gene: TRBJ2-7
CDR3 protein: CASSLSAPDEQYF

V gene: TRBV30
J gene: TRBJ1-2
CDR3 protein: CAWEFFKGSVRGYTF

V gene: TRBV11-2
J gene: TRBJ2-1
CDR3 protein: CASSPSPRGGQVDYNEQFF

V gene: TRBV28
J gene: TRBJ2-7
CDR3 protein: CASSLAGSAYEQYF

V gene: TRBV7-2
J gene: TRBJ2-7
CDR3 protein: CASSGRQGSAYEQYF

V gene: TRBV29-1
J gene: TRBJ2-5
CDR3 protein: CSVVQVQETQYF

V gene: TRBV19
J gene: TRBJ1-6
CDR3 protein: CASSTRATLHF

V gene: TRBV6-5
J gene: TRBJ1-5
CDR3 protein: CASSTDRFQPQHF

V gene: TRBV9
J gene: TRBJ2-1
CDR3 protein: CASSVDRGGRNSLYNEQFF

V gene: TRBV7-2
J gene: TRBJ2-7
CDR3 protein: CASSRQDSGPYEQYF

V gene: TRBV25-1
J gene: TRBJ2-7
CDR3 protein: CASPGTGILPNLEQYF

V gene: TRBV28
J gene: TRBJ1-2
CDR3 protein: CASSPAGTGSGFGYTF

V gene: TRBV6-5
J gene: TRBJ1-1
CDR3 protein: CASSYLQDYTEAFF

V gene: TRBV4-1
J gene: TRBJ2-3
CDR3 protein: CASSQGESGASTDTQYF

V gene: TRBV7-3
J gene: TRBJ2-7
CDR3 protein: CASSLGDRPYEQYF

V gene: TRBV4-1
J gene: TRBJ1-2
CDR3 protein: CASTPWTGGYGYTF

V gene: TRBV27
J gene: TRBJ2-7
CDR3 protein: CASSLQVAYEQYF

V gene: TRBV7-9
J gene: TRBJ2-5
CDR3 protein: CASSTSLLDAGIQYF

V gene: TRBV18
J gene: TRBJ1-1
CDR3 protein: CASSPRISGDLGLRVAFF

V gene: TRBV10-3
J gene: TRBJ2-7
CDR3 protein: CAITRTGTTYEQYF

V gene: TRBV4-3
J gene: TRBJ2-1
CDR3 protein: CASSQIAWGPAWDEQFF

V gene: TRBV7-2
J gene: TRBJ2-1
CDR3 protein: CASSLQGLEGDEQFF

V gene: TRBV11-2
J gene: TRBJ2-7
CDR3 protein: CASSLTSYEQYF